The next 19 T cell receptor beta chains were all read from a single sample in a study of CD8+ T cells in alopecia areata. RNA extraction and reverse transcription yielded cDNA as sequencing template. Measured with immunoSEQ multiplex PCR; TCRdb has only the in-frame clones, and not every one. The sample contains roughly 150,000 clones, around 62% of which appear only once. Input material: CD8+ T cells sorted from blood. The receptor set was obtained from a human donor in good health.

A few counts support this clone. CDR3 bases: TGTGCCAGTAGTATCGGGACGGGGGTTGAAGCTTTCTTT. Translated, it gives CASSIGTGVEAFF. The V and J genes are TRBV19 and TRBJ1-1, with D possibly TRBD1 on 5 matching bases. V lost 3 bases and J 7 bases, leaving 12 bases between the germline ends. Germline CDR1 reads LNHDA; CDR2 reads SQIVND (reference sequence). This CDR3 spans 13 amino acids.

On this clone: Germline is not matched at one junction end, which may reflect a read error. V and J are TRBV5-1 and TRBJ2-3; possible D gene TRBD1, 6 bases. The germline gives CDR1 SGHRS, CDR2 YFSETQ. This CDR3 region has 12 residues. The chain's CDR3 is CASSLAQGQINF. CDR3 coding DNA: TGCGCCAGCAGCTTGGCACAGGGCCAGATTAATTTT.

The V gene is TRBV9, the J gene TRBJ2-1, with D uncertain. Germline CDR1 is SGDLS and CDR2 is YYNGEE. CDR3 size: 11 residues. Trimming stripped 0 bases from V and 8 bases from J, with 3 bases between. CDR3 loop: CASSVDHEQFF. The CDR3 coding sequence is TGTGCCAGCAGCGTAGACCATGAGCAGTTCTTC. The variable domain in full, completed from reference TRBV9 and TRBJ2-1, reads DSGVTQTPKHLITATGQRVTLRCSPRSGDLSVYWYQQSLDQGLQFLIQYYNGEERAKGNILERFSAQQFPDLHSELNLSSLELGDSALYFCASSVDHEQFFGPGTRLTVL.

This clone has just a few counts. The chain links TRBV29-1 to TRBJ2-1; D is unresolved. The CDR3 length is 13 residues. CDR1 SQVTM and CDR2 ANQGSEA come from the germline V gene. V was clipped by 7 bases and J by 0 bases, with 10 bases between them. CDR3 sequence: CSALQSSYNEQFF. CDR3 sequence (DNA): TGCAGCGCATTACAGAGCTCCTACAATGAGCAGTTCTTC.

V and J are TRBV25-1 and TRBJ2-7; TRBD1 is a possible D gene (5 bases). Per germline, CDR1 MGHDK and CDR2 SYGVNS. V lost 1 base and J 11 bases, leaving 9 bases between the germline ends. This CDR3 has 11 residues. In DNA, the CDR3 is TGTGCCAGCAGTGAATCACAGGCGGAGTACTTC. It codes for CASSESQAEYF.

The rearrangement joins TRBV4-1 to TRBJ1-5; tentatively, D is TRBD1 (6 bases). Germline V gene data show CDR1 as MGHRA and CDR2 as YSYEKL. The CDR3 runs to 16 residues. Trimming stripped 2 bases from V and 5 bases from J, with 16 bases between. The CDR3, as DNA: TGCGCCAGCAGCCAAAGAGTAGGGGGAGAGGATCAGCCCCAGCATTTT. It codes for CASSQRVGGEDQPQHF.

The sample holds a few counts of this clone. This sequence joins TRBV12-5 and TRBJ1-1; D unresolved. CDR3 length: 14 residues. V lost 3 bases and J 5 bases, leaving 13 bases between the germline ends. Germline CDR1 reads LGHNT; CDR2 reads FRNRAP. CDR3 residues: CASGFVALRTEAFF. The DNA of the CDR3 is TGTGCTAGTGGTTTTGTGGCTCTGAGGACTGAAGCTTTCTTT.

This clone occurred once. V and J are TRBV27 and TRBJ2-7; weak D call: TRBD1 (6 bases). The CDR3 runs to 14 residues. The germline CDR1 and CDR2 sequences are MNHEY and SMNVEV (reference sequence). The ends were cut back, 5 bases at V and 4 bases at J, with 15 bases in the middle. The CDR3 nucleotides read TGTGCCAGCAGTATGGGACATTCACATTACGAGCAGTACTTC. Translating it yields CASSMGHSHYEQYF.

This chain joins TRBV13 and TRBJ2-5; a possible D gene is TRBD1 (5 bases). CDR1 is PRHDT, CDR2 FYEKMQ, per germline (reference sequence). With 4 bases removed from V and 2 bases from J, the gap between germline ends came to 8 bases. The CDR3 consists of 13 residues. The CDR3 DNA sequence: TGTGCCAGCAGCTCTAACAGGCAAGAGACCCAGTACTTC. Its translation is CASSSNRQETQYF.

The chain joins TRBV5-8 to TRBJ1-1; the D is unclear. Trimming shortened V by 0 bases and J by 2 bases, and 11 bases separated the two germline ends. Germline CDR1 reads SGHTS; CDR2 reads YDEGEE. The CDR3 sequence is 15 residues long. The DNA for the CDR3 is TGTGCCAGCAGCTTGGAGTCCATGGGAAACACTGAAGCTTTCTTT. As protein: CASSLESMGNTEAFF.

This clone was counted between two and nine times. This chain connects TRBV19 to TRBJ1-3; D might be TRBD1 (6 bases). This CDR3 is 14 amino acids long. Trimming shortened V by 4 bases and J by 8 bases, and 15 bases separated the two germline ends. The V gene's germline CDR1 is LNHDA and CDR2 SQIVND (reference sequence). Written as DNA, the CDR3 is TGTGCCAGTAGTACGACAGGTCACTGGGACACCATATATTTT. It yields the protein CASSTTGHWDTIYF.

This clone was found a few times. As DNA, the CDR3 is TGCAGCGTTGAAAACAGCTACAATGAGCAGTTCTTC. This translates into CSVENSYNEQFF. The chain couples TRBV29-1 to TRBJ2-1; D gene unclear. CDR1 SQVTM and CDR2 ANQGSEA come from the germline V gene. V lost 2 bases to trimming and J lost 3 bases, with 5 bases between them. The CDR3 is 12 residues long.

This chain links TRBV9 with TRBJ2-7, with D possibly called TRBD1 or TRBD2 (6 bases each). V was cut by 2 bases and J by 2 bases, with 23 bases left in between. The CDR3 runs 18 residues. Germline loops: CDR1 SGDLS, CDR2 YYNGEE. The CDR3 DNA reads TGTGCCAGCAGCGTGGAGGTGGGGGGCAGCCTCCGGCCCTACGAGCAGTACTTC. Translation: CASSVEVGGSLRPYEQYF.

This clone was recorded a few times. This chain joins TRBV19 and TRBJ2-2; 9 bases align to TRBD2. The CDR3 sequence is 15 residues long. Germline V lookup: CDR1 LNHDA, CDR2 SQIVND (reference sequence). After removal of 4 bases from V and 5 bases from J, the junction contained 5 bases not matched to a gene. The CDR3 reads CASSKRLAATGELFF. DNA for the CDR3: TGTGCCAGTAGTAAGAGACTAGCGGCTACCGGGGAGCTGTTTTTT.

V gene TRBV27 combines with J gene TRBJ1-1; D uncertain. Trimming removed 5 bases from V and 0 bases from J, with 7 bases in between. There are 13 residues in the CDR3. The germline V gene has CDR1 MNHEY and CDR2 SMNVEV (reference sequence). The CDR3 protein is CASSHAMNTEAFF. CDR3 bases: TGTGCCAGCAGTCATGCCATGAACACTGAAGCTTTCTTT.

The chain joins TRBV5-4 to TRBJ1-4; TRBD1 might be the D (6 bases). With 4 bases removed from V and 8 bases from J, the gap between germline ends came to 15 bases. This CDR3 contains 14 residues. The germline CDR1 and CDR2 sequences are SGHNT and YYREEE (reference sequence). Written as DNA, the CDR3 is TGTGCCAGCAGCAAGTGGACAGACGTGGAAAAACTGTTTTTT. Translating it yields CASSKWTDVEKLFF.

This chain's CDR3 is CASSQGLDEQFF. DNA for the CDR3: TGTGCCAGCAGCCAGGGACTAGATGAGCAGTTCTTC. The chain uses TRBV5-6 and TRBJ2-1; 8 nucleotides line up with TRBD2. The CDR3 contains 12 residues. V dropped 4 bases and J dropped 8; count of bases not matched to a gene: 2. From germline, CDR1 is SGHDT and CDR2 YYEEEE.

This clone was detected a few times. The rearrangement uses TRBV7-9 and TRBJ2-3, with 8 bases that match TRBD2. Per germline, CDR1 SEHNR and CDR2 FQNEAQ (reference sequence). CDR3 size: 18 residues. Losses at the gene ends were 6 bases for V and 0 bases for J; bases not matched to a gene: 14. CDR3 in amino acids: CASSSSPVAGPSTDTQYF. The CDR3 DNA follows: TGTGCCAGCAGTTCAAGTCCGGTAGCGGGGCCTAGCACAGATACGCAGTATTTT.

This clone was counted only a few times. The chain links TRBV29-1 to TRBJ2-6, with D tentatively TRBD2 (5 bases). Trimming stripped 4 bases from V and 0 bases from J, with 10 bases between. Germline assignment: CDR1 SQVTM and CDR2 ANQGSEA. The CDR3 covers 15 residues. Here the CDR3 DNA reads TGCAGCGTTGGGGGAGTGAGCTCTGGGGCCAACGTCCTGACTTTC. Translation: CSVGGVSSGANVLTF.